The rows below give T cell receptor beta chains drawn from one sample of a study of identical twins. From the 5' RACE reads, TCRdb called clonotypes with MiXCR, one entry per CDR3 protein. The repertoire holds around 250,000 distinct CDR3 sequences, with about 8.9% as singletons. These sequences were also reported in another study, on yellow fever vaccine responses in identical twins.

The material sequenced was CD8+ T cells sorted from blood. All receptors come from a woman aged 18-30 years in good health. Each CDR3 is given with its conserved first and last residue. The order of the fields is clone size, V gene, J gene, D gene, CDR3 DNA, CDR3 protein. The D gene is left open where the match is weak. Clone size is not always given. Where it is, it says once, few, many or a class for expanded clones.

>many|TRBV5-5|TRBJ2-2|.
TGTGCCAGCAGCTTGGCTTCCATGGGAGAGGAGCTGTTTTTT
CASSLASMGEELFF
>.|TRBV6-2/TRBV6-3|TRBJ2-3|.
TGTGCCAGCAGCCACTACATAATCGTTGAGGTATACGGATTCGATACGCAGTATTTT
CASSHYIIVEVYGFDTQYF
>.|TRBV12-3/TRBV12-4|TRBJ1-5|TRBD1
TGTGCCAGCAGTTGGGACAGGTCTGGCAATCAGCCCCAGCATTTT
CASSWDRSGNQPQHF
>.|TRBV20-1|TRBJ2-1|TRBD2
TGCAGTGCTACACCTAGCGGGGGGGCCTCCTACAATGAGCAGTTCTTC
CSATPSGGASYNEQFF
>few|TRBV3-1|TRBJ2-1|.
TGTGCCAGCAGCCAAGATACTAGCCCCGATGAGCAGTTCTTC
CASSQDTSPDEQFF
>.|TRBV5-1|TRBJ1-1|.
TGCGCCAGCAGCTTGGGACAAGAGAACACTGAAGCTTTCTTT
CASSLGQENTEAFF
>few|TRBV6-4|TRBJ2-5|.
TGTGCCAGCAGTGACTCGCCCCCTAGGTACCAAGAGACCCAGTACTTC
CASSDSPPRYQETQYF
>few|TRBV20-1|TRBJ2-1|.
TGCAGTGCTAGAGATGGGCGGAATGAGCAGTTCTTC
CSARDGRNEQFF
>many|TRBV27|TRBJ2-1|.
TGTGCCAGCAGTAGCCCACACTACAATGAGCAGTTCTTC
CASSSPHYNEQFF
>many|TRBV29-1|TRBJ2-1|.
TGCAGCGTTGAAGTCGGTACATCCTACAATGAGCAGTTCTTC
CSVEVGTSYNEQFF
>few|TRBV7-8|TRBJ2-5|TRBD2
TGTGCCAGCAGCTTAGGACAACTAGCGGGAGCTCAGGAGACCCAGTACTTC
CASSLGQLAGAQETQYF
>few|TRBV7-9|TRBJ2-3|.
TGTGCCAGCAGCCCGTGGGTAGTCACAGATACGCAGTATTTT
CASSPWVVTDTQYF
>few|TRBV28|TRBJ2-7|.
TGTGCCAGCAGTTTAAACAGGAACGATAACTCCTACGAGCAGTACTTC
CASSLNRNDNSYEQYF
>many|TRBV7-2|TRBJ2-3|.
TGTGCCAGCAGCCCCACCCTCCTAGCATCTAGCACAGATACGCAGTATTTT
CASSPTLLASSTDTQYF
>.|TRBV24-1|TRBJ1-1|.
TGTGCCACCAGACAGACGGGGAGCACTGAAGCTTTCTTT
CATRQTGSTEAFF
>.|TRBV20-1|TRBJ2-1|TRBD2
TGCAGTGCTAGATCACTAGCGGGCGAGCTCAATGAGCAGTTCTTC
CSARSLAGELNEQFF
>many|TRBV15|TRBJ2-7|.
TGTGCCACCAGCAGGTCCTCAGAACCCTACGAGCAGTACTTC
CATSRSSEPYEQYF
>few|TRBV28|TRBJ2-3|TRBD2
TGTGCCAGCGGAGAGCGGGGGAGCACAGATACGCAGTATTTT
CASGERGSTDTQYF
>.|TRBV7-8|TRBJ2-7|.
TGTGCCAGCAGTTTAGGGTTAGGCGGGTCTAACGAGCAGTACTTC
CASSLGLGGSNEQYF
>few|TRBV20-1|TRBJ2-7|TRBD2
TGCAGTGCTAGAGATTTGGGACTAGCGGTCTACGAGCAGTACTTC
CSARDLGLAVYEQYF
>.|TRBV7-9|TRBJ2-1|.
TGTGCCAGCAGCTTCGGCCAGAGTGAGCAGTTCTTC
CASSFGQSEQFF
>many|TRBV6-1|TRBJ1-4|.
TGTGCCAGCAGCATGGGGTCCTGGACGACTAATGAAAAACTGTTTTTT
CASSMGSWTTNEKLFF
>.|TRBV29-1|TRBJ2-7|.
TGCAGCGTTGAAGGTGATGTGCCCTACGAGCAGTACTTC
CSVEGDVPYEQYF
>many|TRBV12-3/TRBV12-4|TRBJ2-3|.
TGTGCCAGCAGCCCGGAAGGCGATACGCAGTATTTT
CASSPEGDTQYF
>few|TRBV5-1|TRBJ1-1|.
TGCGCCAGCAGCAAAAAGACGGACCTGAACACTGAAGCTTTCTTT
CASSKKTDLNTEAFF
>many|TRBV29-1|TRBJ2-2|TRBD2
TGCAGCGTTGAAGATCTGGGTAGCGGGGGTCAGGGCGGGGAGCTGTTTTTT
CSVEDLGSGGQGGELFF
>.|TRBV29-1|TRBJ1-2|TRBD1
TGCAGCGTCCATCGGGACAGCTTAACCTTC
CSVHRDSLTF
>many|TRBV4-3|TRBJ1-4|.
TGCGCCAGCAGCCAAGAGGGGGGAACTAATGAAAAACTGTTTTTT
CASSQEGGTNEKLFF
>many|TRBV11-1|TRBJ2-2|TRBD2
TGTGCCAGCAGCTTCGGGACTAGCGGGACGGTCAACACCGGGGAGCTGTTTTTT
CASSFGTSGTVNTGELFF
>many|TRBV5-6|TRBJ2-4|TRBD1
TGTGCCAGCAGCCTACAGGGGAACAAAAACATTCAGTACTTC
CASSLQGNKNIQYF
>many|TRBV14|TRBJ2-2|.
TGTGCCAGCAGCCCTTGGGCTAGCTCCCCCGGGGAGCTGTTTTTT
CASSPWASSPGELFF
>.|TRBV12-3/TRBV12-4|TRBJ2-3|TRBD2
TGTGCCAGCAGACGGCTCGGGGGGGCCATAGATACGCAGTATTTT
CASRRLGGAIDTQYF
>many|TRBV4-2|TRBJ2-4|.
TGTGCCAGCAGCCAAGAATTCGACATTCAGTACTTC
CASSQEFDIQYF
>.|TRBV7-8|TRBJ1-5|.
TGTGCCAGCAGCCCCCTGGTCATGAGCAATCAGCCCCAGCATTTT
CASSPLVMSNQPQHF
>few|TRBV27|TRBJ2-2|.
TGTGCCAGCAGTCTCCAGACCACCGGGGAGCTGTTTTTT
CASSLQTTGELFF
>many|TRBV11-2|TRBJ2-7|.
TGTGCCAGCAGCTCTACCTGGGGCGGCTACGAGCAGTACTTC
CASSSTWGGYEQYF
>few|TRBV7-9|TRBJ2-2|.
TGTGCCAGCAGCTTAGGCTCGGAGACCGGGGAGCTGTTTTTT
CASSLGSETGELFF
>few|TRBV11-1|TRBJ2-1|.
TGTGCCAGCAGCTTAAGGAAGGGGGTTACTCTGAGCTCCTACAATGAGCAGTTCTTC
CASSLRKGVTLSSYNEQFF
>many|TRBV29-1|TRBJ2-2|.
TGCAGCGTTGAAGACGGGGCAATGGCCGGGGAGCTGTTTTTT
CSVEDGAMAGELFF
>few|TRBV7-9|TRBJ2-2|.
TGTGCCAACCACCCGCCCAAGGGTAGCACCGGGGAGCTGTTTTTT
CANHPPKGSTGELFF
>.|TRBV7-9|TRBJ2-7|.
TGTGCCAGCAGATATAATGTGGGACAAACCTACGAGCAGTACTTC
CASRYNVGQTYEQYF
>many|TRBV4-3|TRBJ2-3|TRBD2
TGCGCCAGCAGCCAAGATGGGACTAGCGGGATGAGCACAGATACGCAGTATTTT
CASSQDGTSGMSTDTQYF
>many|TRBV28|TRBJ2-2|TRBD1
TGTGCCAGCAGTGTAGGGACAGACACCGGGGAGCTGTTTTTT
CASSVGTDTGELFF